This T cell receptor (beta chain) stems from a study of PD-L1 blockade in urothelial cancer. Study-wide context: About 85% of the roughly 30 patients were males with bladder-origin urothelial cancer. Patients' prior chemotherapy regimens numbered 0 to 3.

Sequenced by immunoSEQ multiplex PCR; TCRdb stores in-frame clones only, minus some. The sample shows 45,000 to 50,000 clones, around 88% of them seen only once. In germline, CDR1 is MNHNS, CDR2 SASEGT. The CDR3 has 15 amino acids. J gave up 2 bases and V 7 bases, and 7 bases lay outside the gene matches. The chain recombines TRBV6-1 with TRBJ2-1, with 8 bases that match TRBD2. Specimen: PBMCs, collected around atezolizumab (anti-PD-L1) treatment. This sequence originates from a man at least 80 years old with urothelial cancer. This chain's CDR3 is CASNRAGDPYNEQFF. The CDR3 bases are TGTGCCAGCAATCGAGCGGGAGATCCCTACAATGAGCAGTTCTTC.